The entry that follows covers one T cell receptor beta chain sequence. Its specificity is unknown. V lost 0 bases, J lost 0 bases, and 3 bases stayed unmatched. This CDR3 has 15 residues. Germline V gene lookup returns CDR1 DFQATT and CDR2 SNEGSKA (reference sequence). Roughly 0.45 to 1 ug RNA was reverse transcribed with random hexamers. immunoSEQ multiplex PCR amplified TCR beta CDR3 across 54 Vbeta, 13 Jbeta. MiXCR, run by TCRdb on the immunoSEQ multiplex PCR reads, gives a single entry per CDR3 protein. The table records about 180,000 distinct CDR3 sequences, about 95% of them present only once. This specimen belongs to a study of CD8 T cells in Susac syndrome. Findings of the study overall: Regarding the TCR sequencing and HLA analysis, the study admitted that a relatively small number of individuals were involved.

Sequencing of TCR beta drew on CD8+ and CD4+ T cells from blood. The source of this sequence is a human donor with multiple sclerosis. Sequences were obtained from CD8+ T cells from PBMCs. V and J are TRBV20-1 and TRBJ2-7; 9 bases are shared with TRBD2. The CDR3 nucleotides are TGCAGTGCTAGAGAGGGACTAGCCGACTCCTACGAGCAGTACTTC. Translated, it gives CSAREGLADSYEQYF.